This T cell receptor beta chain was observed in a study of read filtering for tumor transcriptome and immune sequencing. General observations from the study: This fraction held mixed bone marrow immune cells after CD138-negative sorting. IR-seq captured clonotypes deeper and more reliably than RNA-seq.

Trimming removed 5 bases at V and 1 base at J, with 9 bases between. The CDR3 loop spans 14 amino acids. Germline CDR1 SGHTA, CDR2 FQGNSA. This clonotype occurred many times. The antigen remains undetermined. From about 400 ng of RNA, a library with molecular barcoded alpha/delta and beta/gamma adaptors was made. TCRdb passed the reads through MiXCR, listing each CDR3 protein once. The table shows about 86,000 distinct CDR3 sequences, with approximately 13% occurring only once. J is TRBJ2-1 and V is TRBV7-2; the D gene is possibly TRBD2 (6 bases). The specimen sequenced was a population of CD138-negative cells sorted from bone marrow. The origin of this receptor is a donor aged 40 or older with multiple myeloma. CDR3 loop: CASSLGTSYNEQFF. DNA of the CDR3: TGTGCCAGCAGCCTCGGGACTTCCTACAATGAGCAGTTCTTC.